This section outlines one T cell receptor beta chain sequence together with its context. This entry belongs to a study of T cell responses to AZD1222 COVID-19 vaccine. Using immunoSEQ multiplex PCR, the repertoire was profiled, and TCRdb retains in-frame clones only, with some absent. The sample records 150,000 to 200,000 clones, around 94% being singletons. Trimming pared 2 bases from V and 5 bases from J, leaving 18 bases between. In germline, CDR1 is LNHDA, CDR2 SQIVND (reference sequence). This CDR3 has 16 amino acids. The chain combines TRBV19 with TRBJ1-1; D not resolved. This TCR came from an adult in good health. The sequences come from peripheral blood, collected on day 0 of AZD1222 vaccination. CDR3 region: CASSINGVVGQTEAFF. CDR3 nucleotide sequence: TGTGCCAGTAGTATAAATGGGGTAGTCGGGCAGACTGAAGCTTTCTTT.